A single sample is the source of the 29 T cell receptor beta chains below, sequenced in a study of control samples from healthy donors and cancer patients. TCRdb keeps only in-frame clones here, not all; method: immunoSEQ multiplex PCR. Altogether about 190,000 clones are present, around 93% being singletons, with the ten largest covering roughly 1.5%. The sample was blood. Every receptor here comes from a man between 18 and 29 years old in good health.

J is TRBJ1-1 and V is TRBV10-3; D gene unclear. The V end lost 3 bases, the J end lost 0 bases, and 5 bases lay between the germline ends. Germline V gene sequence: CDR1 ENHRY, CDR2 SYGVKD. The CDR3 is 13 amino acids. DNA of the CDR3: TGTGCCATCAGTGAAGGAATGAACACTGAAGCTTTCTTT. Its translation is CAISEGMNTEAFF.

The genes are TRBV18 and TRBJ2-5, with unresolved D. Trimming removed 3 bases at V and 7 bases at J, with 9 bases between. The germline V gene has CDR1 KGHSH and CDR2 LQKENI. The CDR3 spans 12 residues. CDR3 in DNA: TGTGCCAGCTCACCTTCCGTGGGGACCCAGTACTTC. Its translation is CASSPSVGTQYF. The full variable domain, with the rest looked up from reference TRBV18 and TRBJ2-5, is NAGVMQNPRHLVRRRGQEARLRCSPMKGHSHVYWYRQLPEEGLKFMVYLQKENIIDESGMPKERFSAEFPKEGPSILRIQQVVRGDSAAYFCASSPSVGTQYFGPGTRLLVL.

This chain uses TRBV3-1 (or the pseudogene TRBV3-2) with TRBJ1-1; possible D gene TRBD1, 5 bases. CDR1 and CDR2 (germline): LGHDT, YNNKEL (reference sequence). V was pared by 4 bases and J by 4 bases, with 10 bases between. The CDR3 spans 13 residues. CDR3 sequence (DNA): TGTGCCAGCAGCCCGGGTAGGGGCACTGAAGCTTTCTTT. It yields the protein CASSPGRGTEAFF.

The V gene is TRBV25-1, the J gene TRBJ2-1; possible D gene TRBD1, 5 bases. V lost 3 bases to trimming and J lost 10 bases, with 13 bases between them. Germline assignment: CDR1 MGHDK and CDR2 SYGVNS. The CDR3 extends over 13 amino acids. The CDR3 protein is CASSDWMGQEQFF. The CDR3 region has the DNA TGTGCCAGCAGTGATTGGATGGGGCAGGAGCAGTTCTTC.

The J gene is TRBJ2-5, the V gene TRBV5-5, with a weak D call TRBD2 (5 bases). V lost 0 bases and J 5 bases, leaving 14 bases between the germline ends. CDR1 is SGHKS, CDR2 YYEKEE, per germline (reference sequence). The CDR3 is 15 residues long. CDR3 sequence: CASSLDGGSGETQYF. CDR3 nucleotide sequence: TGTGCCAGCAGCTTGGATGGAGGCTCGGGTGAGACCCAGTACTTC.

In this sample, this clone turned up a few times. CDR3 nucleotides: TGCGCCAGCAGTGGGGGAAACCAGCCCCAGCATTTT. Translation gives CASSGGNQPQHF. The V and J genes are TRBV10-2 and TRBJ1-5; no clear D gene. Trimming left V 4 bases short and J 7 bases short, with 8 bases between. CDR3 length: 12 amino acids. The germline CDR1 and CDR2 sequences are WSHSY and SAAADI.

The V gene is TRBV5-1, the J gene TRBJ1-3; tentatively, D is TRBD1 (5 bases). This CDR3 region has 17 residues. Per the germline V gene, CDR1 is SGHRS and CDR2 is YFSETQ. With 0 bases removed from V and 4 bases from J, the gap between germline ends came to 17 bases. Here the CDR3 DNA reads TGCGCCAGCAGCTTGGGGACACCTCCACTGGGAGGAAACACCATATATTTT. Protein: CASSLGTPPLGGNTIYF.

V and J are TRBV7-3 and TRBJ2-2; D is perhaps TRBD1 (5 bases). CDR1 and CDR2 from the germline V gene are SGHTA and FQGTGA. CDR3 length: 15 amino acids. V dropped 6 bases and J dropped 6 bases, with 17 bases sitting between them. The CDR3 region is CASRKGKGASGELFF. The CDR3 bases are TGTGCCAGCAGAAAGGGAAAAGGGGCGTCCGGGGAGCTGTTTTTT.

In this sample, this clone turned up once. The chain links TRBV7-3 to TRBJ2-3; 7 nucleotides match TRBD1. This CDR3 is 14 amino acids long. The germline V gene encodes CDR1 SGHTA and CDR2 FQGTGA. Germline trimming cut 4 bases from V and 2 bases from J; bases unmatched to any gene: 3. The CDR3 is CASSSGQNTDTQYF. The CDR3 DNA reads as TGTGCCAGCAGCTCGGGACAGAACACAGATACGCAGTATTTT.

This chain links TRBV4-2 with TRBJ2-7; D may correspond to TRBD1 or TRBD2 (5 bases each). The CDR3 length is 15 residues. Deletions cut 2 bases from V and 2 bases from J, with 13 bases between. Germline lookup yields CDR1 LGHNA and CDR2 YNFKEQ. CDR3 nucleotides: TGTGCCAGCAGCCAAACCGGGACGACTGCCTACGAGCAGTACTTC. It specifies CASSQTGTTAYEQYF.

This clone was detected a few times. The chain has TRBV19 and TRBJ1-5; D is undetermined. Germline-derived CDR1 and CDR2 are LNHDA and SQIVND (reference sequence). The CDR3 is 13 amino acids. Trimming cost V 8 bases and J 4 bases, with 12 bases left between them. CDR3 region: CASGKTDNQPQHF. CDR3 nucleotides: TGTGCCAGTGGAAAGACCGATAATCAGCCCCAGCATTTT.

The CDR3 here is CASSYGSVGSSYEQYF. The DNA for the CDR3 is TGTGCCAGCAGCTACGGAAGCGTCGGAAGCTCCTACGAGCAGTACTTC. The V call is TRBV3-1 (or the pseudogene TRBV3-2), the J call TRBJ2-7, with unresolved D. Deletions cut 5 bases from V and 0 bases from J, with 17 bases between. Germline V gene sequence: CDR1 LGHDT, CDR2 YNNKEL (reference sequence). CDR3 size: 16 residues.

The chain recombines TRBV25-1 with TRBJ2-1; D could derive from TRBD1 or TRBD2 (5 bases each). The CDR3 runs to 14 residues. V lost 4 bases and J 6 bases, leaving 13 bases between the germline ends. Germline values: CDR1 MGHDK, CDR2 SYGVNS. CDR3 amino acids: CASSAPGTFNEQFF. The DNA of the CDR3 is TGTGCCAGCAGTGCCCCCGGGACCTTCAATGAGCAGTTCTTC.

The V and J genes are TRBV27 and TRBJ2-3; a weak D match, TRBD2 (7 bases). The CDR3 consists of 14 residues. Germline V gene data show CDR1 as MNHEY and CDR2 as SMNVEV (reference sequence). V dropped 5 bases and J dropped 6 bases, with 15 bases sitting between them. As DNA, the CDR3 is TGTGCCAGCAGTCCTCCCAGGGGAGGGGATACGCAGTATTTT. Encoded protein: CASSPPRGGDTQYF.

The chain has TRBV25-1 and TRBJ1-1; 9 bases line up with TRBD1. This CDR3 spans 13 amino acids. Germline CDR1 reads MGHDK; CDR2 reads SYGVNS. V dropped 8 bases and J dropped 4; count of bases not matched to a gene: 5. CDR3 amino acids: CASGRTGATEAFF. In nucleotides, the CDR3 is TGTGCCAGCGGAAGGACAGGGGCCACTGAAGCTTTCTTT.

V gene TRBV19 combines with J gene TRBJ1-5; 7 bases are a match to TRBD1. The germline CDR1 and CDR2 sequences are LNHDA and SQIVND (reference sequence). The CDR3 consists of 14 residues. V was pared by 6 bases and J by 1 base, with 3 bases of the junction left unmatched. In DNA, the CDR3 is TGTGCCAGTAGAAAGGGACAGAGCAATCAGCCCCAGCATTTT. Translating gives CASRKGQSNQPQHF.

The J gene is TRBJ1-4, the V gene TRBV5-6; D may be TRBD1 (5 bases). Trimming took off 4 bases at V and 5 bases at J, with 12 bases between the two ends. The CDR3 sequence is 14 residues long. CDR1 and CDR2 from the germline V gene are SGHDT and YYEEEE. The CDR3 region has the DNA TGTGCCAGCAGCGTTGGGACGGGGAATGAAAAACTGTTTTTT. Translated, it gives CASSVGTGNEKLFF.

The rearrangement joins TRBV28 to TRBJ1-3, with D tentatively TRBD1 (5 bases). Germline assignment: CDR1 MDHEN and CDR2 SYDVKM. V lost 4 bases and J 4 bases, leaving 14 bases between the germline ends. There are 15 residues in the CDR3. The CDR3 region has the DNA TGTGCCAGCAGTTGGGACGGCCGGTCCGGAAACACCATATATTTT. Encoded protein: CASSWDGRSGNTIYF.

J is TRBJ1-2 and V is TRBV5-1; 8 nucleotides agree with TRBD1. The CDR3 is made up of 16 amino acids. Germline CDR1 is SGHRS and CDR2 is YFSETQ. Unmatched junction bases numbered 8, after V lost 3 bases and J lost 1 base. The CDR3 loop is CASSYYGQGSNYGYTF. CDR3 coding DNA: TGCGCCAGCAGCTACTATGGACAGGGCAGTAACTATGGCTACACCTTC.

The V call is TRBV18, the J call TRBJ1-1; 7 bases fit TRBD1. Germline CDR1 KGHSH, CDR2 LQKENI. CDR3 size: 15 residues. V was pared by 4 bases and J by 0 bases, with 5 bases of the junction left unmatched. This chain's CDR3 is CASSLSGQMNTEAFF. The CDR3 nucleotides are TGTGCCAGCTCACTCTCGGGACAGATGAACACTGAAGCTTTCTTT.

The chain uses TRBV6-5 and TRBJ2-2, with D tentatively TRBD1 (6 bases). Germline CDR1 reads MNHEY; CDR2 reads SVGAGI. V lost 6 bases to trimming and J lost 4 bases, with 15 bases between them. The CDR3 loop spans 15 amino acids. For the CDR3, the DNA is TGTGCCAGCAGGTTTTTACAGGGATTCACCGGGGAGCTGTTTTTT. This encodes CASRFLQGFTGELFF.

The J gene is TRBJ2-7, the V gene TRBV15, with TRBD1 identical over 7 bases. Germline assignment: CDR1 LNHNV and CDR2 YYDKDF (reference sequence). V was clipped by 1 base and J by 4 bases; unmatched bases: 7. CDR3 size: 15 residues. The DNA of the CDR3 is TGTGCCACCAGCAGAGGCCAGCAGGGGGTATACGAGCAGTACTTC. Translated, it gives CATSRGQQGVYEQYF.

This sequence joins TRBV19 and TRBJ2-3; D uncertain. V shed 3 bases and J shed 1 base, with 11 bases lying between them. This CDR3 has 15 residues. The V gene's germline CDR1 is LNHDA and CDR2 SQIVND (reference sequence). CDR3 region: CASSILESGTDTQYF. For the CDR3, the DNA is TGTGCCAGTAGTATTCTGGAGTCAGGCACAGATACGCAGTATTTT.

This clone was detected a few times. The gene calls are TRBV13 and TRBJ2-2, with TRBD1 matching over 7 bases. V trimming: 4 bases; J trimming: 1 base; junction bases outside the gene matches: 6. The V gene's germline CDR1 is PRHDT and CDR2 FYEKMQ (reference sequence). This CDR3 has 16 residues. The CDR3 loop reads CASSWKGQWNTGELFF. The CDR3 nucleotides read TGTGCCAGCAGCTGGAAGGGACAGTGGAACACCGGGGAGCTGTTTTTT.

CDR3 protein: CATSDPGQGANTGELFF. The CDR3 DNA reads TGTGCCACCAGTGACCCTGGACAGGGCGCGAACACCGGGGAGCTGTTTTTT. The chain couples TRBV24-1 to TRBJ2-2, with TRBD1 matching over 8 bases. In germline, CDR1 is KGHDR, CDR2 SFDVKD. V shed 4 bases, J shed 0 bases, and the junction held 6 bases outside the gene matches. This CDR3 region has 17 residues.

The gene calls are TRBV6-1 and TRBJ2-3; TRBD2 aligns across 9 bases. V was clipped by 4 bases and J by 0 bases; unmatched bases: 5. Germline-derived CDR1 and CDR2 are MNHNS and SASEGT. The CDR3 sequence is 16 residues long. The CDR3 nucleotides read TGTGCCAGCAGTGCCCGACTAGCGGTTAGCACAGATACGCAGTATTTT. It specifies CASSARLAVSTDTQYF.

This clone showed up just a few times. CDR3 sequence reads: CASSSLPGGGNQPQHF. CDR3 DNA sequence: TGTGCCAGCAGTTCGCTACCAGGGGGTGGCAATCAGCCCCAGCATTTT. The rearrangement links TRBV28 to TRBJ1-5; 7 nucleotides line up with TRBD1. This CDR3 spans 16 amino acids. Per germline, CDR1 MDHEN and CDR2 SYDVKM. Trimming took 4 bases from V and 2 from J; bases not matched to a gene: 8.

CDR3: CASSSGGSTDTQYF. In nucleotides, the CDR3 is TGTGCCAGCAGCTCGGGGGGGAGCACAGATACGCAGTATTTT. The rearrangement uses TRBV5-4 and TRBJ2-3; 8 bases fit TRBD2. Germline loops: CDR1 SGHNT, CDR2 YYREEE (reference sequence). V gave up 3 bases and J gave up 0 bases; unmatched junction bases: 0. This CDR3 spans 14 amino acids.

The rearrangement links TRBV5-1 to TRBJ1-4; 8 positions agree with TRBD1. CDR1 and CDR2 from the germline V gene are SGHRS and YFSETQ. V lost 4 bases to trimming and J lost 7 bases; unmatched junction nucleotides: 6. The CDR3 is 14 residues long. The CDR3 region is CASSPGQGREKLFF. The CDR3 region has the DNA TGCGCCAGCAGCCCCGGACAGGGCCGTGAAAAACTGTTTTTT.